This is a list of T cell receptor beta chains from one sample in a study of CD8+CD57+ T cells in acquired aplastic anemia. TCRdb passed the reads through MiXCR, listing each CDR3 protein once. The table has about 220,000 distinct CDR3 sequences, about 37% seen once. Sequences were obtained from sorted CD4+, CD8+, or CD8+CD57+ T cells (not recorded which) from PBMCs. The receptors originated from a human donor in good health, serving as a control. CDR3s include the opening cysteine and the closing phenylalanine or tryptophan. The D gene is left open where the match is weak. Only some rows state a clone size, as once, few, many or a class for expanded clones.

cdr3_nt	cdr3_aa	v_call	j_call	clone_size	d_call
TGTGCCAGCAGTTCTCGTCTAGGGGATACGCAGTATTTT	CASSSRLGDTQYF	TRBV6-6	TRBJ2-3	many	-
TGTGCCAGCTCGACGGGAGGGGACGAGCAGTACTTC	CASSTGGDEQYF	TRBV18	TRBJ2-7	-	TRBD2
TGTGCTAGTGGTTTGGTACTCTTGGGACAGAGTAATTCACCCCTCCACTTT	CASGLVLLGQSNSPLHF	TRBV12-5	TRBJ1-6	many	TRBD1
TGTGCCAGCAGCCCTCCGGGACTTCGGAGGGATACGCAGTATTTT	CASSPPGLRRDTQYF	TRBV7-9	TRBJ2-3	many	-
TGTGCCAGCAGTGGTAGGGGAAACACCGGGGAGCTGTTTTTT	CASSGRGNTGELFF	TRBV9	TRBJ2-2	-	-
TGCAGCGTTGCAATAGACAACACCATATATTTT	CSVAIDNTIYF	TRBV29-1	TRBJ1-3	-	-
TGTGCCACCAGCAGAGTACAGGACACAGATACGCAGTATTTT	CATSRVQDTDTQYF	TRBV15	TRBJ2-3	-	-
TGTGCCAGCAGCCCCAATCCACCGGGAGTGGATGAGCAGTTCTTC	CASSPNPPGVDEQFF	TRBV7-3	TRBJ2-1	many	-
TGCGCCAGCAGCTTGGCTAGCGGGAGTTTAGTTATGGATGAGCAGTTCTTC	CASSLASGSLVMDEQFF	TRBV5-1	TRBJ2-1	few	TRBD2
TGTGCCAGCAGCCCAAGGGGGCCAGGGCCCCATAATTCACCCCTCCACTTT	CASSPRGPGPHNSPLHF	TRBV7-9	TRBJ1-6	many	TRBD1
TGCGCCAGCGAGCCGGTCCCGGGGGGTGAAAAACTGTTTTTT	CASEPVPGGEKLFF	TRBV5-1	TRBJ1-4	-	-
TGCAGTGCTAGAGGAGCGGGGGGGCCGAAAGAGACCCAGTACTTC	CSARGAGGPKETQYF	TRBV20-1	TRBJ2-5	-	TRBD2
TGTGCCAGTAGTATCTCCGCAGGTCGCCCCTATGGCTACACCTTC	CASSISAGRPYGYTF	TRBV19	TRBJ1-2	many	-
TGTGCCAGCAGCCGCATGGGGGGCTACACCTTC	CASSRMGGYTF	TRBV3-1	TRBJ1-2	-	-
TGCGCCAGCAGCTTGGTTCAGGGGAACACTGAAGCTTTCTTT	CASSLVQGNTEAFF	TRBV5-1	TRBJ1-1	many	-
TGTGCCACGGGGCGGGGGAACTACAATGAGCAGTTCTTC	CATGRGNYNEQFF	TRBV24-1	TRBJ2-1	-	TRBD2
TGTGCCAGCAGCTTTGGACTAGCGGGAGCGAATGAGCAGTTCTTC	CASSFGLAGANEQFF	TRBV11-2	TRBJ2-1	-	TRBD2
TGTGCCAGCGGAATGGGGTTTGTGTACACCTTC	CASGMGFVYTF	TRBV6-1	TRBJ1-2	many	-
TGCGCCAGCAGGGCAGGGGGTAGCGATGAAAAACCGTTTTTT	CASRAGGSDEKPFF	TRBV5-1	TRBJ1-4	-	TRBD1
TGCGCCAGCAGCCAACACGCCGTGAACACTGAAGCTTTCTTT	CASSQHAVNTEAFF	TRBV4-1	TRBJ1-1	-	-
TGCGCCAGCAGCTTTCACGCCTACATAGGGCAGGTCAGGGCCCAGTACTTC	CASSFHAYIGQVRAQYF	TRBV5-1	TRBJ2-5	-	-
TGTGCCGCATACCCCGGGACTGGTGGCAATCAGCCCCAGCATTTT	CAAYPGTGGNQPQHF	TRBV10-3	TRBJ1-5	-	-
TGTGCCACCAGCAGAGAGAGGCGGGGATACACCTTC	CATSRERRGYTF	TRBV15	TRBJ1-2	-	-
TGTGCCAGCAGTTTATCCGGGACTAGCACCGAGCAGTACTTC	CASSLSGTSTEQYF	TRBV12-3/TRBV12-4	TRBJ2-7	many	TRBD2
TGTGCCAGCAGCTTAGCCGGGGACGAGCAGTACTTC	CASSLAGDEQYF	TRBV11-2	TRBJ2-7	many	-
TGTGCCAGCAGCGCACAGGGGTTCGGGAACACTGAAGCTTTCTTT	CASSAQGFGNTEAFF	TRBV6-1	TRBJ1-1	-	TRBD1
TGTGCCAGCAGTTACGGGGGTTGGCTAGCTAGGGGTTACAATGAGCAGTTCTTC	CASSYGGWLARGYNEQFF	TRBV6-2/TRBV6-3	TRBJ2-1	few	-
TGTGCCAGTAGCCGCCCGGGGGCTGGAAACACCATATATTTT	CASSRPGAGNTIYF	TRBV19	TRBJ1-3	few	-
TGCAGTGCTAGACAGGGCCAAGAGACCCAGTACTTC	CSARQGQETQYF	TRBV20-1	TRBJ2-5	many	-
TGTGCCAGCAGTGAAGTTTCCAGGGGGCTCGAGCAGTACTTC	CASSEVSRGLEQYF	TRBV12-3/TRBV12-4	TRBJ2-7	-	TRBD1
TGTGCCAGCAGTTTCTGGCGGATTGAAAAACTGTTTTTT	CASSFWRIEKLFF	TRBV12-3/TRBV12-4	TRBJ1-4	few	-
TGCGCCAGCAGCTCGACCCTCGGGGCTATGAACACTGAAGCTTTCTTT	CASSSTLGAMNTEAFF	TRBV5-1	TRBJ1-1	few	-
TGTGCCAGCAGTGAATTGGGGGGAAGCTCCTACAATGAGCAGTTCTTC	CASSELGGSSYNEQFF	TRBV25-1	TRBJ2-1	-	-
TGCGCCAGCAGCTTGTCCGGGAGCCCCTACAATGAGCAGTTCTTC	CASSLSGSPYNEQFF	TRBV5-1	TRBJ2-1	few	-
TGCAGTGCCTCGAGTACAGGGAGGGATGGCTACACCTTC	CSASSTGRDGYTF	TRBV20-1	TRBJ1-2	many	-
TGTGCCACCAGAAAGGGGCAGGAGCGTTACGAGCAGTACTTC	CATRKGQERYEQYF	TRBV15	TRBJ2-7	-	-
TGTGCCTGGAGTGTACCCAATGAGCAGTTCTTC	CAWSVPNEQFF	TRBV30	TRBJ2-1	few	-
TGTGCCAGCCGTTTAGGGACAGGGGATATCGGCGAGCAGTACTTC	CASRLGTGDIGEQYF	TRBV19	TRBJ2-7	many	TRBD1
TGTGCCAGCGGTGAATTAAATAGCAATCAGCCCCAGCATTTT	CASGELNSNQPQHF	TRBV6-1	TRBJ1-5	-	-
TGTGCCAGTAGTATCGGGCCGGGGAACACCATATATTTT	CASSIGPGNTIYF	TRBV19	TRBJ1-3	many	-
TGTGCCAGCAGCCGGGTCCCGGACATGGACGGTGAGCAGTACTTC	CASSRVPDMDGEQYF	TRBV7-6	TRBJ2-7	many	-
TGCGCCAGCAGTGCCGGGACACCCTACGAGCAGTACTTC	CASSAGTPYEQYF	TRBV10-1	TRBJ2-7	-	-
TGTGCCAGCAGCAGGGTGGACTTCGGTGGCTACACCTTC	CASSRVDFGGYTF	TRBV13	TRBJ1-2	many	-
TGTGCCAGCAGTTCCGCACGAGGTGGCTTCAATCAGCCCCAGCATTTT	CASSSARGGFNQPQHF	TRBV6-5	TRBJ1-5	many	-
TGCGCCAGCAGCTTGGCACGGGAGTTCGTGCCCAATGAGCAGTTCTTC	CASSLAREFVPNEQFF	TRBV5-1	TRBJ2-1	few	-
TGTGCCAGCAGCTTATATACCCTAAAGCAGGGGGACTATGGCTACACCTTC	CASSLYTLKQGDYGYTF	TRBV11-1	TRBJ1-2	-	TRBD1
TGTGCCAGCAGCACCCGGACAGGGCCTGAAGCTTTCTTT	CASSTRTGPEAFF	TRBV7-8	TRBJ1-1	many	TRBD1
TGCGCCAGCGGATCCTTGGCGGGAGGAATTAGCACAGATACGCAGTATTTT	CASGSLAGGISTDTQYF	TRBV4-1	TRBJ2-3	-	TRBD2
TGTGCCAGCAGCTATGGCCGGGCCTCATATGGCTACACCTTC	CASSYGRASYGYTF	TRBV5-1	TRBJ1-2	once	-
TGTGCCAGCATCGGGCAGACTAAGAACAATGAGCAGTTCTTC	CASIGQTKNNEQFF	TRBV12-3/TRBV12-4	TRBJ2-1	once	-
TGTGCCAGCAGCGAGGGACAATCCGACAATGAGCAGTTCTTC	CASSEGQSDNEQFF	TRBV9	TRBJ2-1	many	-